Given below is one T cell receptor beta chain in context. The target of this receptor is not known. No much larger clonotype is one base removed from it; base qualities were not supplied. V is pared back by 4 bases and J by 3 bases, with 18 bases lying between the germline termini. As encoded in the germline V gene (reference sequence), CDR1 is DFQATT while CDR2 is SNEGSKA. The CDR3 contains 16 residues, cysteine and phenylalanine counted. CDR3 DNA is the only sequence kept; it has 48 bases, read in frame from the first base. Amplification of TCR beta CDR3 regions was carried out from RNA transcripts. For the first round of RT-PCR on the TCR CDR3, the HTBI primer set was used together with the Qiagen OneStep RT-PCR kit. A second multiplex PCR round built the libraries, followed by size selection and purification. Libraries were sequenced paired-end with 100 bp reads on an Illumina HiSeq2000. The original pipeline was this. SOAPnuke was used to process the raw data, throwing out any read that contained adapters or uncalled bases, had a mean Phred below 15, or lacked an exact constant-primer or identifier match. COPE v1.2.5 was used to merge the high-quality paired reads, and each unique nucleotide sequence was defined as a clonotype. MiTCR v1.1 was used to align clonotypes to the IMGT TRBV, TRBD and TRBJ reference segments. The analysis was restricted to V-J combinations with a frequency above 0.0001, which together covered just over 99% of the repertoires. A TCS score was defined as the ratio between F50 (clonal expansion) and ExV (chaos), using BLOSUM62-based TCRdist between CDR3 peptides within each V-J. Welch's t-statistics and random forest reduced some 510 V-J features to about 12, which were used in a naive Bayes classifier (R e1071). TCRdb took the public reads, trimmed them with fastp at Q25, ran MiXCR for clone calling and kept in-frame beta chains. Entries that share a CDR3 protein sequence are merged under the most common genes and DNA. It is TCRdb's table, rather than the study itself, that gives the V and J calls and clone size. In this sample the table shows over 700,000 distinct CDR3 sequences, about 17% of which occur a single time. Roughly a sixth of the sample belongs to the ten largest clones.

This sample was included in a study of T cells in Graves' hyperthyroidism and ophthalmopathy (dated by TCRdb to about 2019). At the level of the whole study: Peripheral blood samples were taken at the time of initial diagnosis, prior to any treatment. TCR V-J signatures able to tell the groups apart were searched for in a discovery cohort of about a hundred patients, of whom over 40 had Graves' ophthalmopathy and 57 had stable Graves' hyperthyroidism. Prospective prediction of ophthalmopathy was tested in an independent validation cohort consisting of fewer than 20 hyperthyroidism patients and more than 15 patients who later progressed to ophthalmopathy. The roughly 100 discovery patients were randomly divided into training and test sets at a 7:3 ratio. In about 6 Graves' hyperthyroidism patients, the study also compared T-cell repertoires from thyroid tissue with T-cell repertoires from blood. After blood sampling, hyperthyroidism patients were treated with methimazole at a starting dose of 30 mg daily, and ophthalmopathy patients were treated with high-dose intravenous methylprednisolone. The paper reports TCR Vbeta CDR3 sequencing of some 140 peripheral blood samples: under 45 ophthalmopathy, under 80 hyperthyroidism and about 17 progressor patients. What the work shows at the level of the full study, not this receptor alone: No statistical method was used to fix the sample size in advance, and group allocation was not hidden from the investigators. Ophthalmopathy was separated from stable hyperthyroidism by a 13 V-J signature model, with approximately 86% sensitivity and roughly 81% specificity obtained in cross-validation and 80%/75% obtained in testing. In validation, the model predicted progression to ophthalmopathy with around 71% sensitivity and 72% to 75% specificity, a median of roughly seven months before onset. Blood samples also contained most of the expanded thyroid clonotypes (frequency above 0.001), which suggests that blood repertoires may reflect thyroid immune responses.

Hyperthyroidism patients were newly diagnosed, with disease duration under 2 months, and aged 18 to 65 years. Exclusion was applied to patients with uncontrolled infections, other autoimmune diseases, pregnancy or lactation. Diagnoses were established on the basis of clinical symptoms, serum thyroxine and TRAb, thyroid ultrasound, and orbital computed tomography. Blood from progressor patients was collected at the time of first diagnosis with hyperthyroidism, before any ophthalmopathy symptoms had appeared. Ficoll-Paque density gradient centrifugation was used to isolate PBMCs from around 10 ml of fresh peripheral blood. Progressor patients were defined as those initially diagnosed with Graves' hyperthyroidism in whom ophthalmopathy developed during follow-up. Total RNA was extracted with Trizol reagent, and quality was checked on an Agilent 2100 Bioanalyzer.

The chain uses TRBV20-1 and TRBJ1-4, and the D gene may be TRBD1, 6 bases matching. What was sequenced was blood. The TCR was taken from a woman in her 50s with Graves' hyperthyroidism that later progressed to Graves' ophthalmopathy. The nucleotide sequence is TGCAGTGCTACCCCATGGGGGGCCCGGTCTAATGAAAAACTGTTTTTT. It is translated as CSATPWGARSNEKLFF.